Below are 28 T cell receptor beta chains sequenced from a single sample in a study of PD-1 blockade in classical Hodgkin lymphoma. Time point denoted: cycle 4 day 1 (C4D1), after less than 7 weeks of nivolumab. Every patient experienced relapse after autologous stem cell transplantation, and brentuximab vedotin exposure varied. Magnetic negative selection of thawed PBMCs was the method by which CD4+ T cells were purified. Data came from immunoSEQ multiplex PCR; TCRdb stores just in-frame clones and leaves some out. The sample has 10,000 to 13,000 clones, approximately 81% seen once. The sequences come from CD4+ T cells from blood, collected before the fourth cycle of nivolumab. These receptors were obtained from a human donor with classical Hodgkin lymphoma.

The CDR3 DNA is TGTGCCAGCAGGGGGGGGGTACAGCGAATCTATGGCTACACCTTC. Translated: CASRGGVQRIYGYTF. The genes are TRBV2 and TRBJ1-2; a weak D match, TRBD1 (5 bases). CDR1 is SNHLY and CDR2 is FYNNEI in the germline V gene. The CDR3 is 15 residues long. Trimming took off 6 bases at V and 4 bases at J, with 18 bases between the two ends.

J is TRBJ2-2 and V is TRBV4-2, with D perhaps TRBD1 or TRBD2 (5 bases each). Trimming stripped 0 bases from V and 4 bases from J, with 12 bases between. Germline CDR1 reads LGHNA; CDR2 reads YNFKEQ. This CDR3 is 16 amino acids long. The CDR3 nucleotides read TGTGCCAGCAGCCAAGACCCGGGGCAGTTCACCGGGGAGCTGTTTTTT. Translating gives CASSQDPGQFTGELFF.

This clone was picked up one time. The J gene is TRBJ1-4, the V gene TRBV7-2; maybe TRBD1 (6 bases). Germline V gene sequence: CDR1 SGHTA, CDR2 FQGNSA. CDR3 size: 14 residues. V dropped 6 bases and J dropped 8 bases, with 16 bases sitting between them. The CDR3 DNA sequence: TGTGCCAGCAGTCGAGGGAAGGGGGTGGAAAAACTGTTTTTT. Its translation is CASSRGKGVEKLFF.

The chain has TRBV2 and TRBJ2-7; TRBD1 matches at 9 bases. Germline CDR1 and CDR2: SNHLY and FYNNEI. The CDR3 has 15 residues. Trimming took 3 bases from V and 1 from J; bases not matched to a gene: 4. The CDR3 DNA sequence: TGTGCCAGCAGTGAGGGGACAGGGTGGTCCTACGAGCAGTACTTC. Translation gives CASSEGTGWSYEQYF. Full variable domain (rest looked up from reference TRBV2 and TRBJ2-7): EPEVTQTPSHQVTQMGQEVILRCVPISNHLYFYWYRQILGQKVEFLVSFYNNEISEKSEIFDDQFSVERPDGSNFTLKIRSTKLEDSAMYFCASSEGTGWSYEQYFGPGTRLTVT.

CDR3 DNA: TGCGCCAGCAGCTTGTCCGGGGTGGGAGCAGATACGCAGTATTTT. Protein: CASSLSGVGADTQYF. This chain joins TRBV5-1 and TRBJ2-3; possible D gene TRBD2, 5 bases. Trimming cost V 1 base and J 4 bases, with 13 bases left between them. The CDR3 contains 15 residues. The germline CDR1 and CDR2 sequences are SGHRS and YFSETQ.

The genes are TRBV7-2 and TRBJ1-2; D possibly corresponds to TRBD1 (6 bases). Per the germline V gene, CDR1 is SGHTA and CDR2 is FQGNSA. Trimming cost V 5 bases and J 1 base, with 14 bases left between them. This CDR3 spans 15 amino acids. The CDR3, as DNA: TGTGCCAGCAGCCAAAGTAAGGACAGTAACTATGGCTACACCTTC. This translates into CASSQSKDSNYGYTF.

The sample holds a few counts of this clone. This sequence joins TRBV28 and TRBJ2-7; TRBD1 aligns across 11 bases. V shed 2 bases and J 2 bases; nucleotides not matched to a gene: 8. Germline CDR1 is MDHEN and CDR2 is SYDVKM. The CDR3 totals 17 residues. The CDR3, as DNA: TGTGCCAGCAGTTTACGCTTGGGGGGACAGGGGGCCTACGAGCAGTACTTC. Translating it yields CASSLRLGGQGAYEQYF.

The CDR3 sequence: CASSRQLQFSGNTIYF. In DNA form, the CDR3 reads TGTGCCAGCAGCCGGCAATTACAATTCTCTGGAAACACCATATATTTT. The chain joins TRBV7-2 to TRBJ1-3, with D hard to call. Trimming left V 5 bases short and J 0 bases short, with 14 bases between. Germline CDR1 reads SGHTA; CDR2 reads FQGNSA. This CDR3 has 16 residues.

This clone was recorded a few times. V is TRBV9 and J is TRBJ1-1; possible D gene TRBD1, 6 bases. From germline, CDR1 is SGDLS and CDR2 YYNGEE. Trimming removed 0 bases from V and 5 bases from J, with 17 bases in between. The CDR3 loop spans 16 amino acids. The CDR3 protein is CASSVASSGGDTEAFF. The CDR3 DNA sequence: TGTGCCAGCAGCGTAGCTAGTTCCGGGGGCGATACTGAAGCTTTCTTT. Full variable domain (remainder filled in from reference TRBV9 and TRBJ1-1): DSGVTQTPKHLITATGQRVTLRCSPRSGDLSVYWYQQSLDQGLQFLIQYYNGEERAKGNILERFSAQQFPDLHSELNLSSLELGDSALYFCASSVASSGGDTEAFFGQGTRLTVV.

The chain recombines TRBV7-9 with TRBJ2-5; D remains unclear. Per the germline V gene, CDR1 is SEHNR and CDR2 is FQNEAQ (reference sequence). The CDR3 has 14 amino acids. With 0 bases removed from V and 1 base from J, the gap between germline ends came to 6 bases. This CDR3 reads CASSLASIQETQYF. The DNA of the CDR3 is TGTGCCAGCAGCTTAGCGTCCATCCAAGAGACCCAGTACTTC.

This chain connects TRBV11-2 to TRBJ2-1; 7 bases are a match to TRBD2. With 1 base clipped from V and 2 bases from J, the junction kept 5 bases outside the gene matches. The CDR3 is made up of 16 amino acids. Germline V gene sequence: CDR1 SGHAT, CDR2 FQNNGV. The CDR3 DNA reads as TGTGCCAGCAGCTTAGGTCCTAGCGGAACCTACAATGAGCAGTTCTTC. Its protein product is CASSLGPSGTYNEQFF.

This sequence joins TRBV6-5 and TRBJ2-1, with D possibly TRBD2 on 6 matching bases. CDR1 is MNHEY and CDR2 is SVGAGI in the germline V gene. V was pared by 0 bases and J by 12 bases, with 12 bases between. This CDR3 region has 13 residues. CDR3 in amino acids: CASSYSWRDGQFF. As DNA, the CDR3 is TGTGCCAGCAGTTACTCCTGGCGGGACGGGCAGTTCTTC.

The V and J genes are TRBV7-9 and TRBJ1-1; D uncertain. The CDR3 sequence is 14 residues long. Trimming pared 3 bases from V and 8 bases from J, leaving 16 bases between. CDR1 and CDR2 (germline): SEHNR, FQNEAQ (reference sequence). CDR3 loop: CASSLDGRVGEAFF. In DNA form, the CDR3 reads TGTGCCAGCAGCTTGGATGGTAGGGTGGGGGAAGCTTTCTTT.

The rearrangement uses TRBV9 and TRBJ1-4, with 9 bases lining up with TRBD1. The CDR3 has 17 residues. V dropped 3 bases and J dropped 8; count of bases not matched to a gene: 14. Germline V gives CDR1 SGDLS, CDR2 YYNGEE. The CDR3 here is CASSATPYRDRVEKLFF. The CDR3 coding sequence is TGTGCCAGCAGCGCAACCCCGTACCGGGACAGGGTGGAAAAACTGTTTTTT.

The V call is TRBV20-1, the J call TRBJ2-7, with 8 bases fitting TRBD1. Germline CDR1 and CDR2: DFQATT and SNEGSKA (reference sequence). There are 11 residues in the CDR3. V shed 7 bases, J shed 2 bases, and the junction held 1 base outside the gene matches. CDR3 loop: CSGTGTYEQYF. The CDR3, as DNA: TGCAGTGGGACAGGGACCTACGAGCAGTACTTC.

In this sample, this clone turned up once. The rearrangement links TRBV7-3 to TRBJ2-1; 9 bases agree with TRBD1. Germline V lookup: CDR1 SGHTA, CDR2 FQGTGA. Trimming at V came to 4 bases and at J to 1 base, leaving 2 bases not matched to a gene. The CDR3 totals 15 residues. The CDR3, as DNA: TGTGCCAGCAGCTCCGGGACAGGGTCCTACAATGAGCAGTTCTTC. Its translation is CASSSGTGSYNEQFF.

This chain connects TRBV9 to TRBJ2-7; D gene ambiguous. Germline V gives CDR1 SGDLS, CDR2 YYNGEE. The CDR3 spans 15 residues. Between the trimmed V and J ends, which lost 0 bases and 3 bases, there was a span of 13 bases. In DNA, the CDR3 is TGTGCCAGCAGCGTAGGCTCCTCTCAATACTACGAGCAGTACTTC. Its translation is CASSVGSSQYYEQYF.

The chain couples TRBV9 to TRBJ2-2; TRBD1 might be the D (6 bases). This CDR3 spans 16 amino acids. Per the germline V gene, CDR1 is SGDLS and CDR2 is YYNGEE. Trimming pared 3 bases from V and 4 bases from J, leaving 16 bases between. CDR3 DNA sequence: TGTGCCAGCAGCGAACAGGGCACTCGAGTCACCGGGGAGCTGTTTTTT. It translates to CASSEQGTRVTGELFF.

The rearrangement joins TRBV7-2 to TRBJ2-7, with TRBD1 matching 7 bases. Trimming took 5 bases from V and 3 from J; bases not matched to a gene: 4. CDR3 length: 13 residues. Germline CDR1 reads SGHTA; CDR2 reads FQGNSA. In DNA form, the CDR3 reads TGTGCCAGCAGCATACAGGGGTACTACGAGCAGTACTTC. This encodes CASSIQGYYEQYF.

V and J are TRBV6-6 and TRBJ1-1; D is perhaps TRBD1 (6 bases). In germline, CDR1 is MNHNY, CDR2 SVGAGI (reference sequence). V was shortened by 6 bases and J by 6 bases, with 11 bases between the two germline ends. The length of the CDR3 is 12 residues. The CDR3, as DNA: TGTGCCAGCAGAACACAGGGCCCTGAAGCTTTCTTT. Amino acids: CASRTQGPEAFF.

The chain has TRBV9 and TRBJ2-1; D is perhaps TRBD1 (6 bases). The CDR3 has 18 residues. The V end was cut by 3 bases, the J end by 4 bases, with 23 bases between. The V gene's germline CDR1 is SGDLS and CDR2 YYNGEE. The CDR3 DNA reads as TGTGCCAGCAGCGCGAGTCCCCGGACAGCCAGTTCTTACAATGAGCAGTTCTTC. Its protein product is CASSASPRTASSYNEQFF.

V gene TRBV27 combines with J gene TRBJ1-1; D remains ambiguous. The V gene's germline CDR1 is MNHEY and CDR2 SMNVEV (reference sequence). Trimming took 1 base from V and 1 from J, leaving 7 bases between them. This CDR3 comprises 14 residues. For the CDR3, the DNA is TGTGCCAGCAGTTTATACGGATCGAACACTGAAGCTTTCTTT. Its translation is CASSLYGSNTEAFF.

The chain joins TRBV6-5 to TRBJ2-1, with 9 bases matching TRBD1. From germline, CDR1 is MNHEY and CDR2 SVGAGI. CDR3 length: 15 residues. V shed 5 bases, J shed 14 bases, and the junction held 16 bases outside the gene matches. In DNA form, the CDR3 reads TGTGCCAGCAGTCGAACGTGGGACAGGGCCGAGTCAGAGTTCTTC. It codes for CASSRTWDRAESEFF.

The gene calls are TRBV4-1 and TRBJ1-4; no clear D. CDR3 length equals 18 residues. Trimming stripped 0 bases from V and 4 bases from J, with 18 bases between. Germline CDR1 and CDR2: MGHRA and YSYEKL. CDR3 region: CASSQDQSVWRNNEKLFF. In DNA, the CDR3 is TGCGCCAGCAGCCAAGATCAGTCGGTCTGGCGGAATAATGAAAAACTGTTTTTT.

Only a few counts were recorded for this clone. The chain has TRBV25-1 and TRBJ2-3; 8 nucleotides align to TRBD2. The CDR3 is 17 residues long. V was clipped by 0 bases and J by 0 bases; unmatched bases: 5. Germline CDR1 is MGHDK and CDR2 is SYGVNS. The CDR3 DNA is TGTGCCAGCAGTGAATATAAGGCTAGCGGGAGCACAGATACGCAGTATTTT. Translated: CASSEYKASGSTDTQYF.

The chain is built from TRBV5-1 and TRBJ2-7, with a possible D match to TRBD1 (5 bases). Germline V gives CDR1 SGHRS, CDR2 YFSETQ. This CDR3 comprises 14 residues. V was cut by 6 bases and J by 0 bases, with 13 bases left in between. DNA for the CDR3: TGCGCCAGCACTGACAGCCTTGCCTCCTACGAGCAGTACTTC. Its protein product is CASTDSLASYEQYF.

This clone was picked up a small number of times. This sequence joins TRBV5-6 and TRBJ2-7; D gene uncertain. The V and J ends lost 0 bases and 5 bases respectively, with 21 bases between them. The germline gives CDR1 SGHDT, CDR2 YYEEEE. CDR3 length equals 17 residues. The DNA of the CDR3 is TGTGCCAGCAGCTTGGCCCGCAGGCTAGTTGTGACCCACGAGCAGTACTTC. This translates into CASSLARRLVVTHEQYF.

The V call is TRBV5-4, the J call TRBJ2-7, with D perhaps TRBD2 (5 bases). Germline V gene lookup returns CDR1 SGHNT and CDR2 YYREEE (reference sequence). The CDR3 has 14 residues. V lost 5 bases to trimming and J lost 0 bases, with 12 bases between them. CDR3 sequence: CASRPGSASYEQYF. The CDR3 region has the DNA TGTGCCAGCAGACCGGGGAGCGCCTCCTACGAGCAGTACTTC.